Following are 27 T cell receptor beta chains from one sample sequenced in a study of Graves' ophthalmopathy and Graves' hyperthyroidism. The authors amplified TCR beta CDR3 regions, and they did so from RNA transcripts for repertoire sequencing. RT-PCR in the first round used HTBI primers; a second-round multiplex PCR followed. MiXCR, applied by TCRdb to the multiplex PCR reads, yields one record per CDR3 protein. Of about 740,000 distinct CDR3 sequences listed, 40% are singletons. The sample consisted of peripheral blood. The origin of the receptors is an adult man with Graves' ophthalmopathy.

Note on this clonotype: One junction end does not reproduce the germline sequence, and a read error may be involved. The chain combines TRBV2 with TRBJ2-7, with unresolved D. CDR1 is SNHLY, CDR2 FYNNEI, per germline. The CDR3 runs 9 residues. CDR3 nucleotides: TGTGCCAGCAGTGGGATCGGAACGTTC. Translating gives CASSGIGTF. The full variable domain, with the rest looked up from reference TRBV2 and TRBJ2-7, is EPEVTQTPSHQVTQMGQEVILRCVPISNHLYFYWYRQILGQKVEFLVSFYNNEISEKSEIFDDQFSVERPDGSNFTLKIRSTKLEDSAMYFCASSGIGTFGPGTRLTVT.

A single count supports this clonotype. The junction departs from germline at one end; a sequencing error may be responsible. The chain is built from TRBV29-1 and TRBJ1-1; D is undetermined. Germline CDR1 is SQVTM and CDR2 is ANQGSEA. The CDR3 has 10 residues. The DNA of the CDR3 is TGCAGCGGCGGGAACGCTGAAGCTTTCTTT. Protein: CSGGNAEAFF. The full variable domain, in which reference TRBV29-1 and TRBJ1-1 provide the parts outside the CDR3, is SAVISQKPSRDICQRGTSLTIQCQVDSQVTMMFWYRQQPGQSLTLIATANQGSEATYESGFVIDKFPISRPNLTFSTLTVSNMSPEDSSIYLCSGGNAEAFFGQGTRLTVV.

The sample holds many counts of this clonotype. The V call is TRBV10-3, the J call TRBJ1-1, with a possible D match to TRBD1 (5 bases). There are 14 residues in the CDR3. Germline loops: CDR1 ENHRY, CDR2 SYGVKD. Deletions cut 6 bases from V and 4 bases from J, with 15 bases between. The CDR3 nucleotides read TGTGCCATCAGCCGCCAGGGTGAGGGCACTGAAGCTTTCTTT. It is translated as CAISRQGEGTEAFF.

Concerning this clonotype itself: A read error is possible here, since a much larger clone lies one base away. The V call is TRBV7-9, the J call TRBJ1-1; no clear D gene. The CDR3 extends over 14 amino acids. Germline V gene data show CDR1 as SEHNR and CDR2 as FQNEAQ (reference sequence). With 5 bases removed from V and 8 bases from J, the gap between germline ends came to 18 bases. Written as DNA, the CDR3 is TGTGCCAGCAGCCAAAAGGCAGGCGGCGGAGAAGCTTTCTTT. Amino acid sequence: CASSQKAGGGEAFF.

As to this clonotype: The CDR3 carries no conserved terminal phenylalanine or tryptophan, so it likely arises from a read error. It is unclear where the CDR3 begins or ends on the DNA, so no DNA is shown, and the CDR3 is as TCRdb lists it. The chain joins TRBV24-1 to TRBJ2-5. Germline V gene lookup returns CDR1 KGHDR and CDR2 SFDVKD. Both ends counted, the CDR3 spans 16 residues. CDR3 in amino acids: CATSDSNATVGYTFGS.

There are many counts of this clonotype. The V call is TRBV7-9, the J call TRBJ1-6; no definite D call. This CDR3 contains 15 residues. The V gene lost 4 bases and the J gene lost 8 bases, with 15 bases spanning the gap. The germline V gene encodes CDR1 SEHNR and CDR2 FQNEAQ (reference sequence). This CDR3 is CASSWGGRADSPLHF. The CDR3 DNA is TGTGCCAGCAGCTGGGGTGGGAGAGCAGATTCACCCCTCCACTTT.

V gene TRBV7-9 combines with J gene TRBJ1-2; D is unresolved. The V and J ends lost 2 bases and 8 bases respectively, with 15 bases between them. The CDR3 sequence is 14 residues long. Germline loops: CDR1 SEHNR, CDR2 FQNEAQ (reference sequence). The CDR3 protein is CASSLLALRRGYTF. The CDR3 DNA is TGTGCCAGCAGCTTACTAGCCCTGAGAAGAGGCTACACCTTC.

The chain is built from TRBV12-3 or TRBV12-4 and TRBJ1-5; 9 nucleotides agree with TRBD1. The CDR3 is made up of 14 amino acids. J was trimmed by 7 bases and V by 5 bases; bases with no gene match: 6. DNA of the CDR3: TGTGCCAGCAGTCCGGGACAGGGATGGCAGCCCCAGCATTTT. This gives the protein CASSPGQGWQPQHF.

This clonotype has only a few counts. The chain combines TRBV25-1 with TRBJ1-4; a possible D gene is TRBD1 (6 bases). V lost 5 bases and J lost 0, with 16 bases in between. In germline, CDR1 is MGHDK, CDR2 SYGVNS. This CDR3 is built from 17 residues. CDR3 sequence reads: CASSYSMAGATNEKLFF. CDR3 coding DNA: TGTGCCAGCAGTTACTCCATGGCAGGGGCAACTAATGAAAAACTGTTTTTT.

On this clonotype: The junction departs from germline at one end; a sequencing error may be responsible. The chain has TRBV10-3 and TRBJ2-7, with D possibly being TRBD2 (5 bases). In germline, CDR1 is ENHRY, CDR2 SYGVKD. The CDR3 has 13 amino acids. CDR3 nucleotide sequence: TGTGCCAGCAGTTACGGGGTGGCGGACGAGCAGTACTTC. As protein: CASSYGVADEQYF.

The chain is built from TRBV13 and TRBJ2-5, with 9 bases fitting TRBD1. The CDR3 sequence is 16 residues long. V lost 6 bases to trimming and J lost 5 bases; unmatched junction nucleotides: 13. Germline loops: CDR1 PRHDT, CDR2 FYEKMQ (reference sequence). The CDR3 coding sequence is TGTGCCAGCAGTTTCGCAGGGACAGGGAATAGGGAGACCCAGTACTTC. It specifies CASSFAGTGNRETQYF.

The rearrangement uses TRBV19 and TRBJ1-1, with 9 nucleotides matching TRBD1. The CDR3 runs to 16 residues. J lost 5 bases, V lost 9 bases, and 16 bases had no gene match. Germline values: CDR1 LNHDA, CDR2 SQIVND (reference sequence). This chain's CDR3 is CASSLSGQGIRTEAFF. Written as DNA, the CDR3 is TGTGCCAGCAGCTTATCCGGACAGGGGATAAGGACTGAAGCTTTCTTT.

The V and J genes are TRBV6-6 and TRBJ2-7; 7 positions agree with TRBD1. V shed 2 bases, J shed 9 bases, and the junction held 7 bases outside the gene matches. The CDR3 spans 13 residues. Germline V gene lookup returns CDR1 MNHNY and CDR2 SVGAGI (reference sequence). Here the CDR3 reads CASSYRQGLGQYF. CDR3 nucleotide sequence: TGTGCCAGCAGTTACAGACAGGGTCTCGGGCAGTACTTC.

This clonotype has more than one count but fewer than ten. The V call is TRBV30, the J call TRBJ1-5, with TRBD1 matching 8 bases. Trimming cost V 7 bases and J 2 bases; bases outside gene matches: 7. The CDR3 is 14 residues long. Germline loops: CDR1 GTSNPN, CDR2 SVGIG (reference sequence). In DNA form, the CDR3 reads TGTGCCTTATGGACAGGGATGGGCAATCAGCCCCAGCATTTT. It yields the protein CALWTGMGNQPQHF.

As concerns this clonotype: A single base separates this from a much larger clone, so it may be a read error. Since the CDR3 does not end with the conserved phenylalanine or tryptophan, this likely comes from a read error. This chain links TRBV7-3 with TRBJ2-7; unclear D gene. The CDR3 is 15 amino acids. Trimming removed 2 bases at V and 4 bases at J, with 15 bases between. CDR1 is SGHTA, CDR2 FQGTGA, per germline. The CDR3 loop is CASSLYRPPGYEQYL. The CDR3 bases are TGTGCCAGCAGCTTATACCGTCCACCGGGTTACGAGCAGTACCTC.

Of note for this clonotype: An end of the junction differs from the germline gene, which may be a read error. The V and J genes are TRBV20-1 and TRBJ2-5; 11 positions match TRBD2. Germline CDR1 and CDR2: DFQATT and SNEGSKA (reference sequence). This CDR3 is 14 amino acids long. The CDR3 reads CSARGSGGAETQYF. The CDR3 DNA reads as TGCAGTGCTAGAGGTAGCGGGGGGGCTGAGACCCAGTACTTT.

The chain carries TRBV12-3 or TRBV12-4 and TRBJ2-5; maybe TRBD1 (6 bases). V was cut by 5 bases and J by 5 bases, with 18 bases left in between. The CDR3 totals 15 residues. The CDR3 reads CASSATPGARETQYF. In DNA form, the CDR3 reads TGTGCCAGCAGTGCAACACCAGGGGCTCGGGAGACCCAGTACTTC.

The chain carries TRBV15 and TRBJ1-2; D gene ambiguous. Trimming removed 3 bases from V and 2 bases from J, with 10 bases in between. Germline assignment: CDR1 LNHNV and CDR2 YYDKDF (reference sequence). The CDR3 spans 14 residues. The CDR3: CATSRPTANYGYTF. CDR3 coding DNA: TGTGCCACCAGCAGGCCGACGGCGAACTATGGCTACACCTTC. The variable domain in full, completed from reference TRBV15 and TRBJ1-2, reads DAMVIQNPRYQVTQFGKPVTLSCSQTLNHNVMYWYQQKSSQAPKLLFHYYDKDFNNEADTPDNFQSRRPNTSFCFLDIRSPGLGDTAMYLCATSRPTANYGYTFGSGTRLTVV.

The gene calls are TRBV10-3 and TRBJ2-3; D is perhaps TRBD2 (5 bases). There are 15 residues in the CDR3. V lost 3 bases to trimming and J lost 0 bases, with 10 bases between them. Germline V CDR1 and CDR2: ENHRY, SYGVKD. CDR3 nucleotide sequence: TGTGCCATCAGTGACCCACTAGGGAGCACAGATACGCAGTATTTT. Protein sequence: CAISDPLGSTDTQYF.

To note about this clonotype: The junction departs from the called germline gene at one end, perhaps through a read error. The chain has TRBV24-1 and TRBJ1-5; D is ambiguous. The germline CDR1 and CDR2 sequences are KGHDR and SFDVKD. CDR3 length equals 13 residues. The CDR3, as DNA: TGTGCCAGCAGTTCGGACGGGAGATCGCCCCAGCATTTT. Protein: CASSSDGRSPQHF.

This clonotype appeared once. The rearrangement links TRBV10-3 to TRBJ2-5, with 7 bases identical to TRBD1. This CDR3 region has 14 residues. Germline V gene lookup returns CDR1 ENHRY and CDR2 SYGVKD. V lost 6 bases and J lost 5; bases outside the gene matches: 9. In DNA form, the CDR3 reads TGTGCCATCAGGGCAGGGGGTGGTCTGGAGACCCAGTACTTC. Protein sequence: CAIRAGGGLETQYF.

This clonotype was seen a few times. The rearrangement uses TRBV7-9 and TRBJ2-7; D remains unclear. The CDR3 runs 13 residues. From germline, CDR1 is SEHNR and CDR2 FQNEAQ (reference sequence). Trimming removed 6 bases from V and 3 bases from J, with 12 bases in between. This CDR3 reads CASRLEKDYEQYF. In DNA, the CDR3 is TGTGCCAGCAGACTGGAGAAAGACTACGAGCAGTACTTC.

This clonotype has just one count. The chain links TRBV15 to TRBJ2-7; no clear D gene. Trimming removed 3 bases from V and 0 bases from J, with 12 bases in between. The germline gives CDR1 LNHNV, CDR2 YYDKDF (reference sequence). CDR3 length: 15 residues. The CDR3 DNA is TGTGCCACCAGCAGTTACGCGAAGAGCTCCTACGAGCAGTACTTC. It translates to CATSSYAKSSYEQYF. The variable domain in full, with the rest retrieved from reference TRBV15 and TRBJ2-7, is DAMVIQNPRYQVTQFGKPVTLSCSQTLNHNVMYWYQQKSSQAPKLLFHYYDKDFNNEADTPDNFQSRRPNTSFCFLDIRSPGLGDTAMYLCATSSYAKSSYEQYFGPGTRLTVT.

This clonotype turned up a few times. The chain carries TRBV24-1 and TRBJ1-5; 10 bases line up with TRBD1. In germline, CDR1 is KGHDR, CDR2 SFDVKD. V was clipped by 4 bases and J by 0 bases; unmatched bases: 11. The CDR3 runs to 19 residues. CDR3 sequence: CATSDPGTGVANSNQPQHF. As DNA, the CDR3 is TGTGCCACCAGTGACCCAGGGACAGGGGTTGCGAATAGCAATCAGCCCCAGCATTTT.

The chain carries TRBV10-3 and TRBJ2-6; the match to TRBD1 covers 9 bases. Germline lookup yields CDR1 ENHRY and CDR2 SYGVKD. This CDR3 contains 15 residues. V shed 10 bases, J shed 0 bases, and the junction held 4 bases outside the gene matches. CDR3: CATKTGGSGANVLTF. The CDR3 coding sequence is TGTGCCACGAAGACAGGGGGCTCTGGGGCCAACGTCCTGACTTTC.

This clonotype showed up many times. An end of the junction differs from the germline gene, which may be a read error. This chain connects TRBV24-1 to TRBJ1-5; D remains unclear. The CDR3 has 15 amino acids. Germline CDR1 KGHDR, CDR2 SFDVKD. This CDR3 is CASSYGLGKNQPQHF. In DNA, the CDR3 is TGTGCCAGCAGTTACGGTTTGGGGAAAAATCAGCCCCAGCATTTT.

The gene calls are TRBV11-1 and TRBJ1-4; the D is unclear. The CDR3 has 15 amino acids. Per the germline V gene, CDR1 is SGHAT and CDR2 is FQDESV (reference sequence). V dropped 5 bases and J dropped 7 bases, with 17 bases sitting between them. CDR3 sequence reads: CASSVHVGAGEKLFF. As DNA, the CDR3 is TGTGCCAGCAGCGTCCACGTGGGTGCGGGTGAAAAACTGTTTTTT.